This is a list of T cell receptor beta chains from one sample in a study of CD8 T cells in ankylosing spondylitis. TCRdb used MiXCR to reprocess the 5' RACE reads, holding one entry per CDR3 protein. The sample yields more than 35,000 distinct CDR3 sequences, about 5.5% seen once. Sequenced sample: blood, either unsorted or a sorted T cell fraction (not recorded which). The source is a male donor with ankylosing spondylitis or in good health (not recorded which). Both conserved end residues are part of each CDR3. Each record gives: clone size, J gene, D gene, V gene, CDR3 DNA, CDR3 protein. D genes are given only for firm matches. Only some rows state a clone size, as once, few, many or a class for expanded clones.

clone size: many
J gene: TRBJ1-1
D gene: NA
V gene: TRBV2
CDR3 DNA: TGTGCCAGCAGTGCCTCTTGGGACACTGAAGCTTTCTTT
CDR3 protein: CASSASWDTEAFF

clone size: NA
J gene: TRBJ1-2
D gene: TRBD1
V gene: TRBV6-4
CDR3 DNA: TGTGCCAGCAGTCAAGGGACAGGGAACGGCTACACCTTC
CDR3 protein: CASSQGTGNGYTF

clone size: many
J gene: TRBJ2-6
D gene: TRBD1
V gene: TRBV7-9
CDR3 DNA: TGTGCCAGCAGCTCGATACCTGGACAGGCGCTCTCTGGGGCCAACGTCCTGACTTTC
CDR3 protein: CASSSIPGQALSGANVLTF

clone size: many
J gene: TRBJ2-2
D gene: NA
V gene: TRBV29-1
CDR3 DNA: TGCAGCGTTGTACAGCTAACCGGGGAGCTGTTTTTT
CDR3 protein: CSVVQLTGELFF

clone size: many
J gene: TRBJ1-2
D gene: NA
V gene: TRBV15
CDR3 DNA: TGTGCCACCAGGATGGGGACAACGAGCGGCTACACCTTC
CDR3 protein: CATRMGTTSGYTF

clone size: many
J gene: TRBJ2-3
D gene: NA
V gene: TRBV10-2
CDR3 DNA: TGCGCCAGCGGGGGGGATACGCAGTATTTT
CDR3 protein: CASGGDTQYF

clone size: many
J gene: TRBJ2-2
D gene: NA
V gene: TRBV5-1
CDR3 DNA: TGCGCCAGCAGCCCTGGCGTGGGAATACAAGCCGGGGAGCTGTTTTTT
CDR3 protein: CASSPGVGIQAGELFF

clone size: many
J gene: TRBJ2-7
D gene: NA
V gene: TRBV12-3/TRBV12-4
CDR3 DNA: TGTGCCAGCAGGGAGGGACTTTACCCATCCTACGAGCAGTACTTC
CDR3 protein: CASREGLYPSYEQYF

clone size: many
J gene: TRBJ2-1
D gene: TRBD2
V gene: TRBV5-1
CDR3 DNA: TGCGCCAGCAGCTTGGCCTGGGTAGCGGGAGCCAATGAGCAGTTCTTC
CDR3 protein: CASSLAWVAGANEQFF

clone size: many
J gene: TRBJ2-1
D gene: NA
V gene: TRBV9
CDR3 DNA: TGTGCCAGCAGCGCCCCCGGGGCGGACAATGAGCAGTTCTTC
CDR3 protein: CASSAPGADNEQFF

clone size: many
J gene: TRBJ1-5
D gene: NA
V gene: TRBV28
CDR3 DNA: TGTGCCAGCAGTTTAAGGGATAGCAATCAGCCCCAGCATTTT
CDR3 protein: CASSLRDSNQPQHF

clone size: many
J gene: TRBJ2-6
D gene: NA
V gene: TRBV4-1
CDR3 DNA: TGCGCCAGCAGCCCAGACTGGCCTGGGGCCAACGTCCTGACTTTC
CDR3 protein: CASSPDWPGANVLTF

clone size: many
J gene: TRBJ2-7
D gene: NA
V gene: TRBV13
CDR3 DNA: TGTGCCAGCAGCCCTCGGGATAGCCCGGGCTACGAGCAGTACTTC
CDR3 protein: CASSPRDSPGYEQYF

clone size: NA
J gene: TRBJ1-1
D gene: NA
V gene: TRBV13
CDR3 DNA: TGTGCCAGCAGATCCGGCGGGGCTGAAGCTTTCTTT
CDR3 protein: CASRSGGAEAFF

clone size: many
J gene: TRBJ2-1
D gene: NA
V gene: TRBV6-5
CDR3 DNA: TGTGCCAGCAGTTACTCGATTCCAGGAGCCAATGAGCAGTTCTTC
CDR3 protein: CASSYSIPGANEQFF

clone size: many
J gene: TRBJ1-2
D gene: NA
V gene: TRBV7-9
CDR3 DNA: TGTGCCAGCAGCTTAAAGAACTATGGCTACACCTTC
CDR3 protein: CASSLKNYGYTF

clone size: many
J gene: TRBJ2-3
D gene: TRBD1
V gene: TRBV7-2
CDR3 DNA: TGTGCCAGCAGCATAACAGGGGGCAGGGCAGATACGCAGTATTTT
CDR3 protein: CASSITGGRADTQYF

clone size: many
J gene: TRBJ1-2
D gene: TRBD1
V gene: TRBV5-1
CDR3 DNA: TGCGCCAGCAGCTTGCGGGGACAGGGGGCTCTCCCCCTCTATGGCTACACCTTC
CDR3 protein: CASSLRGQGALPLYGYTF

clone size: many
J gene: TRBJ1-5
D gene: NA
V gene: TRBV9
CDR3 DNA: TGTGCCAGCAGCGTAGGCGGAAATAGCAATCAGCCCCAGCATTTT
CDR3 protein: CASSVGGNSNQPQHF

clone size: once
J gene: TRBJ1-5
D gene: NA
V gene: TRBV20-1
CDR3 DNA: TGCAGTGCTAAAGGGGAACGCAATCAGCCCCAGCATTTT
CDR3 protein: CSAKGERNQPQHF

clone size: many
J gene: TRBJ2-2
D gene: NA
V gene: TRBV7-6
CDR3 DNA: TGTGCCAGCAGCTTAACCCAGGGAGGCGGGGAGCTGTTTTTT
CDR3 protein: CASSLTQGGGELFF

clone size: many
J gene: TRBJ1-2
D gene: NA
V gene: TRBV29-1
CDR3 DNA: TGCAGCGTTGAAGACGACAGTAACTATGGCTACACCTTC
CDR3 protein: CSVEDDSNYGYTF

clone size: many
J gene: TRBJ2-5
D gene: TRBD1
V gene: TRBV7-7
CDR3 DNA: TGTGCTAGCAGCCCTCAACTGACAGGGACGGGAGAGACCCAGTACTTC
CDR3 protein: CASSPQLTGTGETQYF

clone size: many
J gene: TRBJ2-1
D gene: NA
V gene: TRBV6-2/TRBV6-3
CDR3 DNA: TGTGCCAGCAGTGGTTCGGATGAGCAGTTCTTC
CDR3 protein: CASSGSDEQFF

clone size: many
J gene: TRBJ2-5
D gene: TRBD1
V gene: TRBV5-1
CDR3 DNA: TGCGCCAGCAGCCCTGGGACAGGGGGCAGTTGGCGAGAGACCCAGTACTTC
CDR3 protein: CASSPGTGGSWRETQYF

clone size: many
J gene: TRBJ2-1
D gene: TRBD2
V gene: TRBV4-1
CDR3 DNA: TGCGCCAGCAGCCCGGGACTAGCGGGAGTCGGCAATGAGCAGTTCTTC
CDR3 protein: CASSPGLAGVGNEQFF

clone size: many
J gene: TRBJ1-2
D gene: NA
V gene: TRBV27
CDR3 DNA: TGTGCCAGCAGTTCGAGGACAGAGCGGAGGGGCTACACCTTC
CDR3 protein: CASSSRTERRGYTF

clone size: many
J gene: TRBJ2-2
D gene: NA
V gene: TRBV5-1
CDR3 DNA: TGCGCCAGCAGCGTAGGAACCGGGGAGCTGTTTTTT
CDR3 protein: CASSVGTGELFF

clone size: many
J gene: TRBJ1-1
D gene: NA
V gene: TRBV18
CDR3 DNA: TGTGCCAGCTCACCCCGTTCGGGGAAGAACACTGAAGCTTTCTTT
CDR3 protein: CASSPRSGKNTEAFF

clone size: many
J gene: TRBJ1-6
D gene: NA
V gene: TRBV20-1
CDR3 DNA: TGCAGTGCTAGAGAGGGTTCCTATAATTCACCCCTCCACTTT
CDR3 protein: CSAREGSYNSPLHF

clone size: many
J gene: TRBJ2-3
D gene: TRBD1
V gene: TRBV24-1
CDR3 DNA: TGTGCCACCAGTGATTCCAGCACCCGGGGACAGAACACAGATACGCAGTATTTT
CDR3 protein: CATSDSSTRGQNTDTQYF

clone size: many
J gene: TRBJ2-7
D gene: NA
V gene: TRBV20-1
CDR3 DNA: TGCAGTGCTTTTCCGGGACACCACTCCTACGAGCAGTACTTC
CDR3 protein: CSAFPGHHSYEQYF

clone size: many
J gene: TRBJ2-7
D gene: TRBD1
V gene: TRBV23-1
CDR3 DNA: TGCGCCAGCAGCCTTATAACAGGGGGCGCTTCCTACGAGCAGTACTTC
CDR3 protein: CASSLITGGASYEQYF

clone size: many
J gene: TRBJ2-2
D gene: NA
V gene: TRBV5-1
CDR3 DNA: TGCGCCAGCAGGAGATCGAACACCGGGGAGCTGTTTTTT
CDR3 protein: CASRRSNTGELFF

clone size: many
J gene: TRBJ2-7
D gene: NA
V gene: TRBV15
CDR3 DNA: TGTGCCACCAGCAGAGGCGGGACCTACGAGCAGTACTTC
CDR3 protein: CATSRGGTYEQYF

clone size: many
J gene: TRBJ2-7
D gene: TRBD1
V gene: TRBV5-1
CDR3 DNA: TGCGCCAGCGGGCCGGGACAGGGGTTTAACTACGAGCAGTACTTC
CDR3 protein: CASGPGQGFNYEQYF

clone size: many
J gene: TRBJ2-5
D gene: NA
V gene: TRBV7-9
CDR3 DNA: TGTGCCAGCATCCCACAGGGAATCGACGGGTCGGAGACCCAGTACTTC
CDR3 protein: CASIPQGIDGSETQYF

clone size: many
J gene: TRBJ2-2
D gene: TRBD2
V gene: TRBV7-9
CDR3 DNA: TGTGCCAGCAGCTTTACTCCTAGCGGGTCGGTCGGGGAGCTGTTTTTT
CDR3 protein: CASSFTPSGSVGELFF

clone size: NA
J gene: TRBJ2-3
D gene: NA
V gene: TRBV5-1
CDR3 DNA: TGCGCCAGCAGCCAATTACCGGGGTATACGCAGTATTTT
CDR3 protein: CASSQLPGYTQYF

clone size: many
J gene: TRBJ2-1
D gene: NA
V gene: TRBV18
CDR3 DNA: TGTGCCAGCTCACCCACCGCGGGAGTCAGGGGGAATGAGCAGTTCTTC
CDR3 protein: CASSPTAGVRGNEQFF

clone size: many
J gene: TRBJ1-3
D gene: NA
V gene: TRBV6-5
CDR3 DNA: TGTGCCAGCAGTTTGGACAGTGATCGTGGAAACACCATATATTTT
CDR3 protein: CASSLDSDRGNTIYF

clone size: few
J gene: TRBJ2-5
D gene: TRBD2
V gene: TRBV12-3/TRBV12-4
CDR3 DNA: TGTGCCAGCAGTTATAGCGGGAGCATCCAAGAGACCCAGTACTTC
CDR3 protein: CASSYSGSIQETQYF

clone size: many
J gene: TRBJ2-7
D gene: NA
V gene: TRBV7-9
CDR3 DNA: TGTGCCAGCAGCAAATCTCCGGGAGCTTCCTACGAGCAGTACTTC
CDR3 protein: CASSKSPGASYEQYF

clone size: once
J gene: TRBJ2-7
D gene: NA
V gene: TRBV2
CDR3 DNA: TGTGCCAGCAGTACTAGTACTTACGAGCAGTACTTC
CDR3 protein: CASSTSTYEQYF

clone size: many
J gene: TRBJ1-5
D gene: TRBD1
V gene: TRBV6-6
CDR3 DNA: TGTGCCAGCAGTATCTACTATGGGACAGCCAATCAGCCCCAGCATTTT
CDR3 protein: CASSIYYGTANQPQHF

clone size: many
J gene: TRBJ1-6
D gene: NA
V gene: TRBV4-1
CDR3 DNA: TGCGCCAGCAGCCACCCACGAGGGGAAAATTCACCCCTCCACTTT
CDR3 protein: CASSHPRGENSPLHF

clone size: many
J gene: TRBJ1-2
D gene: NA
V gene: TRBV6-1
CDR3 DNA: TGTGCCAGCAGTCAAGGGGCGGGCAACTATGGCTACACCTTC
CDR3 protein: CASSQGAGNYGYTF

clone size: many
J gene: TRBJ1-2
D gene: NA
V gene: TRBV7-9
CDR3 DNA: TGTGCCAGCACCCCTCCGGGGGGATATGGCTACACCTTC
CDR3 protein: CASTPPGGYGYTF

clone size: many
J gene: TRBJ1-1
D gene: NA
V gene: TRBV6-6
CDR3 DNA: TGTGCCAGCAGTTACTCGCCAGGGTACACTGAAGCTTTCTTT
CDR3 protein: CASSYSPGYTEAFF

clone size: many
J gene: TRBJ2-4
D gene: TRBD1
V gene: TRBV20-1
CDR3 DNA: TGCGCAGGACAGGGGGAAACCATTCAGTACTTC
CDR3 protein: CAGQGETIQYF

clone size: few
J gene: TRBJ2-3
D gene: TRBD2
V gene: TRBV20-1
CDR3 DNA: TGCAGTGCTAGGGGGGGCGGCGGGGGGGCGGCAGATACGCAGTATTTT
CDR3 protein: CSARGGGGGAADTQYF

clone size: many
J gene: TRBJ2-1
D gene: TRBD1
V gene: TRBV5-4
CDR3 DNA: TGTGCCAGCAGCCTGGACAGGTACAATGAGCAGTTCTTC
CDR3 protein: CASSLDRYNEQFF

clone size: many
J gene: TRBJ2-1
D gene: TRBD2
V gene: TRBV11-2
CDR3 DNA: TGTGCCAGCAGCCGGGAACTAGCGGGGGTCACCCATTTCTTC
CDR3 protein: CASSRELAGVTHFF

clone size: many
J gene: TRBJ2-1
D gene: NA
V gene: TRBV20-1
CDR3 DNA: TGCAGTGCTAGAGAGGTGGGGGGTTCCTCCTACAATGAGCAGTTCTTC
CDR3 protein: CSAREVGGSSYNEQFF

clone size: many
J gene: TRBJ2-5
D gene: NA
V gene: TRBV5-1
CDR3 DNA: TGCGCCAGCAGCTCTGCTGGAAACTACTTCCAAGAGACCCAGTACTTC
CDR3 protein: CASSSAGNYFQETQYF

clone size: NA
J gene: TRBJ2-3
D gene: NA
V gene: TRBV29-1
CDR3 DNA: TGCAGCGTTTTCGGTGTGACAGATACGCAGTATTTT
CDR3 protein: CSVFGVTDTQYF

clone size: many
J gene: TRBJ1-5
D gene: TRBD1
V gene: TRBV29-1
CDR3 DNA: TGCAGCGTGACAGGGGGTATGGGGCCCCAGCATTTT
CDR3 protein: CSVTGGMGPQHF

clone size: many
J gene: TRBJ2-1
D gene: TRBD1
V gene: TRBV27
CDR3 DNA: TGTGCCAGCAGTTTGTCTTACAGGGGGGCGGGTGAGCAGTTCTTC
CDR3 protein: CASSLSYRGAGEQFF

clone size: few
J gene: TRBJ2-4
D gene: NA
V gene: TRBV19
CDR3 DNA: TGTGCCAGTAGTATTGGGGCAGGGGATACGGACATTCAGTACTTC
CDR3 protein: CASSIGAGDTDIQYF

clone size: many
J gene: TRBJ2-2
D gene: NA
V gene: TRBV29-1
CDR3 DNA: TGCAGCGTTGCATTCGTGTCAGGAGCGAACACCGGGGAGCTGTTTTTT
CDR3 protein: CSVAFVSGANTGELFF